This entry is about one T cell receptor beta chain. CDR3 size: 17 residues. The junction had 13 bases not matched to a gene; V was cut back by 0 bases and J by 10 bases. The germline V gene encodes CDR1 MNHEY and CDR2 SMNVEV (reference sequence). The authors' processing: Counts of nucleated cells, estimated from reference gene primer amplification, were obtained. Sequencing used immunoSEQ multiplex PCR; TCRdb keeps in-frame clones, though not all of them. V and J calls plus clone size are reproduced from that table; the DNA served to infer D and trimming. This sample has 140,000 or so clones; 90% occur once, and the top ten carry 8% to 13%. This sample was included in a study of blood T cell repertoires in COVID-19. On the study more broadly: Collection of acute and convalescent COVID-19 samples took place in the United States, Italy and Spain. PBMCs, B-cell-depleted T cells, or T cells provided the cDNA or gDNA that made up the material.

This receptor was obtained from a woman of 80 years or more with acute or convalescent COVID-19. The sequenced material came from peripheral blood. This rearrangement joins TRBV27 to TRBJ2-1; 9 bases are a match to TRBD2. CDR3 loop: CASSLSTGAGGAREQFF. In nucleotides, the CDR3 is TGTGCCAGCAGTTTATCGACCGGGGCGGGGGGGGCTCGAGAGCAGTTCTTC.